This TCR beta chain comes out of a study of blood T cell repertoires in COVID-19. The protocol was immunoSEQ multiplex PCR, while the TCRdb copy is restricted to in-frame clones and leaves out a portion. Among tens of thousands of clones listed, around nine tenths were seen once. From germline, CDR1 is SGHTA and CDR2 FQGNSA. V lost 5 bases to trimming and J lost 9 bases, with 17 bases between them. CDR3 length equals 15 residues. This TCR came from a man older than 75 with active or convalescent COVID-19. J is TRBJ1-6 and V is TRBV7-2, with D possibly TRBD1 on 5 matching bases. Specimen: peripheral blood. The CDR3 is CASSALDMRSSPLHF. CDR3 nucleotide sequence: TGTGCCAGCAGCGCCTTGGACATGAGGAGTTCACCCCTCCACTTT.